The clone carrying this TCR beta chain was seen ten or more times. Its antigen is not known. V lost 4 bases to trimming and J lost 5 bases, with 14 bases between them. The germline CDR1 and CDR2 sequences are SNHLY and FYNNEI. The CDR3 runs to 14 residues. Amplified material comprised TCR beta CDR3 regions derived from RNA transcripts. Investigators did first-round RT-PCR with HTBI primers, then second-round multiplex PCR. TCRdb fed the multiplex PCR reads into MiXCR, producing one record per CDR3 protein. In the table there are 620,000 or so distinct CDR3 sequences, about a fifth of which are singletons. The data were taken from a study of Graves' ophthalmopathy and Graves' hyperthyroidism. Study-level findings and limits: Ophthalmopathy could be told apart from stable hyperthyroidism by a 13-signature model (just under 90% sensitivity, about 80% specificity). Detection in blood was also observed for most expanded thyroid clonotypes above 0.001 frequency.

Over 18 months of follow-up, stable hyperthyroidism required that no ophthalmopathy appear. Someone took the PBMCs out of approximately 9 ml of fresh peripheral blood. Input material: peripheral blood. This TCR was recovered from a woman under 30 with stable Graves' hyperthyroidism. Some clones in this sample may be carry-over from other donors' samples. This chain connects TRBV2 to TRBJ2-5; no reliable D call. CDR3 bases: TGTGCCAGCAGTGCCATTGGTAGCTGGGAGACCCAGTACTTC. Residues: CASSAIGSWETQYF.